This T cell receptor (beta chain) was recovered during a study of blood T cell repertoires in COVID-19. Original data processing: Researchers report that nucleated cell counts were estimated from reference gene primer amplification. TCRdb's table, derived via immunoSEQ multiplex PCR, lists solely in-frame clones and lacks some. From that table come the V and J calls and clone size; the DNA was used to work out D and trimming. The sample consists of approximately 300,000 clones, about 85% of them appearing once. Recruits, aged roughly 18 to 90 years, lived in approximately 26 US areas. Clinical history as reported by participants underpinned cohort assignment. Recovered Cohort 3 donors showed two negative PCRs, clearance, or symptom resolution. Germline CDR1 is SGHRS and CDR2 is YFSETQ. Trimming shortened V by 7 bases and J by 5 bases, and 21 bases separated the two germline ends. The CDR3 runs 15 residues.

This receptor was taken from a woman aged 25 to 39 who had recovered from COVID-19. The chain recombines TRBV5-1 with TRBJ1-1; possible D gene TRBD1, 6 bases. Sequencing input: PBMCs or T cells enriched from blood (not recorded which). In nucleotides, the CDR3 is TGCGCCAGCGGGGAAAACACAGGGCTTACTACTGAAGCTTTCTTT. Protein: CASGENTGLTTEAFF.